The 27 T cell receptor beta chains presented below share a single source sample, sequenced in a study of cytomegalovirus exposure and HLA in healthy donors. The PCR used 60 Vbeta and 13 Jbeta primers. TCRdb's copy holds only in-frame clones and misses some; the assay was immunoSEQ multiplex PCR. Of tens of thousands of clones in the sample, roughly four fifths were seen once. Specimen: PBMCs. The receptors were sampled from a man aged 25-45 years in good health and CMV-seronegative.

This clone occurred once. The V gene is TRBV14, the J gene TRBJ2-1, with a possible D match to TRBD2 (6 bases). This CDR3 region has 16 residues. With 1 base removed from V and 2 bases from J, the gap between germline ends came to 12 bases. The germline V gene has CDR1 SGHDN and CDR2 FVKESK. The CDR3 sequence: CASSQGGLLPYNEQFF. For the CDR3, the DNA is TGTGCCAGCAGCCAAGGGGGACTTTTACCCTACAATGAGCAGTTCTTC. The full variable domain, completed using reference TRBV14 and TRBJ2-1, is EAGVTQFPSHSVIEKGQTVTLRCDPISGHDNLYWYRRVMGKEIKFLLHFVKESKQDESGMPNNRFLAERTGGTYSTLKVQPAELEDSGVYFCASSQGGLLPYNEQFFGPGTRLTVL.

This clone was seen a single time. The chain employs TRBV7-2 and TRBJ1-1, with TRBD1 as a possible D gene (5 bases). The CDR3 spans 15 residues. Germline values: CDR1 SGHTA, CDR2 FQGNSA. V was pared by 1 base and J by 3 bases, with 12 bases between. CDR3: CASSLGSRAYTEAFF. In DNA, the CDR3 is TGTGCCAGCAGCTTAGGCTCCAGGGCTTACACTGAAGCTTTCTTT.

This chain connects TRBV7-3 to TRBJ1-1; D possibly corresponds to TRBD1 (6 bases). Germline values: CDR1 SGHTA, CDR2 FQGTGA. This CDR3 is built from 14 residues. Trimming stripped 2 bases from V and 5 bases from J, with 12 bases between. Here the CDR3 reads CASSLQTGITEAFF. The CDR3 DNA reads as TGTGCCAGCAGCTTACAAACAGGGATAACTGAAGCTTTCTTT.

The chain uses TRBV27 and TRBJ2-3; 8 bases match TRBD1. J was trimmed by 0 bases and V by 4 bases; bases with no gene match: 3. The CDR3 length is 15 residues. Germline values: CDR1 MNHEY, CDR2 SMNVEV (reference sequence). CDR3 in DNA: TGTGCCAGCAGTTCCTCAGGGGGCAGCACAGATACGCAGTATTTT. This encodes CASSSSGGSTDTQYF.

V usage is TRBV6-6 and J usage is TRBJ2-6; no firm D call. Germline V gene data show CDR1 as MNHNY and CDR2 as SVGAGI (reference sequence). The CDR3 spans 15 residues. V was cut by 6 bases and J by 2 bases, with 11 bases left in between. DNA of the CDR3: TGTGCCAGCAGACCCGTGGAGACTGGGGCCAACGTCCTGACTTTC. This codes for CASRPVETGANVLTF.

In its sample, this clone was seen a few times. The chain combines TRBV7-9 with TRBJ2-2; unclear D gene. CDR3 size: 12 residues. CDR1 SEHNR and CDR2 FQNEAQ come from the germline V gene (reference sequence). Trimming left V 5 bases short and J 5 bases short, with 6 bases between. This CDR3 is CASSPRTGELFF. CDR3 bases: TGTGCCAGCAGCCCCCGGACCGGGGAGCTGTTTTTT.

This clone was seen only a few times. The chain uses TRBV5-1 and TRBJ2-4, with D possibly matching TRBD2 (6 bases). Trimming pared 0 bases from V and 0 bases from J, leaving 7 bases between. This CDR3 comprises 15 residues. Germline V gene data show CDR1 as SGHRS and CDR2 as YFSETQ. DNA for the CDR3: TGCGCCAGCAGCTTGGTGGGGGGAGCCAAAAACATTCAGTACTTC. This translates into CASSLVGGAKNIQYF.

To note about this clone: This sample includes further DNA sequences coding for the same CDR3. The chain carries TRBV7-9 and TRBJ2-7, with a weak D call TRBD1 (6 bases). This CDR3 region has 12 residues. CDR1 is SEHNR, CDR2 FQNEAQ, per germline (reference sequence). The ends were cut back, 5 bases at V and 6 bases at J, with 11 bases in the middle. CDR3: CASSLRGGEQYF. CDR3 coding DNA: TGTGCCAGCAGCCTCAGGGGTGGCGAGCAGTACTTC.

V and J are TRBV7-6 and TRBJ2-3, with a tentative D call TRBD2 (6 bases). Trimming pared 5 bases from V and 5 bases from J, leaving 14 bases between. Germline CDR1 reads SGHVS; CDR2 reads FNYEAQ. CDR3 length: 14 residues. CDR3 DNA sequence: TGTGCCAGCAGCACCCGACTAGTGAGAGATACGCAGTATTTT. Residues: CASSTRLVRDTQYF.

Concerning this clone: Other DNA sequences in the same sample also yield this CDR3. V gene TRBV18 combines with J gene TRBJ1-2; 9 nucleotides line up with TRBD1. CDR1 KGHSH and CDR2 LQKENI come from the germline V gene. The CDR3 totals 13 residues. The V segment lost 3 bases and the J segment 5 bases; nucleotides outside the gene matches: 1. CDR3 coding DNA: TGTGCCAGCTCACCGGACAGGGGTTATGGCTACACCTTC. Its protein product is CASSPDRGYGYTF.

The V call is TRBV27, the J call TRBJ1-5; a weak D match, TRBD1 (5 bases). The CDR3 covers 14 residues. Germline V gene sequence: CDR1 MNHEY, CDR2 SMNVEV (reference sequence). V was shortened by 3 bases and J by 5 bases, with 11 bases between the two germline ends. CDR3: CASSFWGVDQPQHF. CDR3 coding DNA: TGTGCCAGCAGTTTCTGGGGGGTGGATCAGCCCCAGCATTTT.

This chain's CDR3 is CASSYSGTPQETQYF. DNA of the CDR3: TGTGCCAGCAGTTACTCTGGGACACCTCAAGAGACCCAGTACTTC. This chain links TRBV6-5 with TRBJ2-5, with D possibly TRBD1 on 6 matching bases. Trimming took off 0 bases at V and 2 bases at J, with 10 bases between the two ends. The CDR3 consists of 15 residues. The germline V gene encodes CDR1 MNHEY and CDR2 SVGAGI.

This clone has a single count. The genes are TRBV5-1 and TRBJ2-5, with D possibly being TRBD1 (7 bases). The J call may be incorrect, as the DNA end agrees better with TRBJ2-7. The CDR3 has 14 amino acids. Looked up from germline, CDR1 is SGHRS and CDR2 is YFSETQ. CDR3 sequence reads: CASSLGQGGYEQYF. CDR3 nucleotide sequence: TGCGCCAGCAGCTTGGGCCAGGGGGGCTACGAGCAGTACTTC.

Details on this clone: The junction shows a germline mismatch at one end, possibly a read error. V and J are TRBV7-9 and TRBJ2-7, with 9 bases that match TRBD1. Germline V gene lookup returns CDR1 SEHNR and CDR2 FQNEAQ (reference sequence). The CDR3 has 17 amino acids. The CDR3 bases are TGTTCCAGCAGCCCGGGACAGGGAAGGGCAGACTCCTACGAGCAGTACTTC. This translates into CSSSPGQGRADSYEQYF.

For this clone: At one of its ends the junction is not consistent with the germline gene, which may arise from a read error. The chain is built from TRBV9 and TRBJ2-3; 7 nucleotides line up with TRBD1. This CDR3 comprises 13 residues. CDR1 SGDLS and CDR2 YYNGEE come from the germline V gene. The CDR3 sequence: CASSWDSKDTQYF. The CDR3 bases are TGTGCCAGCAGCTGGGACAGCAAAGATACGCAGTATTTT.

V is TRBV6-1 and J is TRBJ2-7; TRBD2 agrees at 7 bases. The CDR3 covers 15 residues. From germline, CDR1 is MNHNS and CDR2 SASEGT. V lost 5 bases and J lost 0; bases outside the gene matches: 7. This CDR3 is CASSPGLVSSYEQYF. The CDR3 coding sequence is TGTGCCAGCAGTCCTGGACTAGTAAGCTCCTACGAGCAGTACTTC.

The V call is TRBV2, the J call TRBJ1-1, with D perhaps TRBD1 (5 bases). The CDR3 runs to 14 residues. Trimming took off 4 bases at V and 3 bases at J, with 12 bases between the two ends. Germline V gives CDR1 SNHLY, CDR2 FYNNEI. As DNA, the CDR3 is TGTGCCAGCAGTGTAAGACAGACCGACACTGAAGCTTTCTTT. Its protein product is CASSVRQTDTEAFF.

This chain links TRBV5-1 with TRBJ2-1; 8 nucleotides match TRBD2. The CDR3 extends over 15 amino acids. The germline V gene encodes CDR1 SGHRS and CDR2 YFSETQ. The V and J ends lost 0 bases and 4 bases, in that order; junction bases with no gene match: 3. The CDR3 DNA reads as TGCGCCAGCAGCTTGGTGCGGGAGGCTTACAATGAGCAGTTCTTC. It specifies CASSLVREAYNEQFF.

The rearrangement links TRBV2 to TRBJ2-7; 7 bases agree with TRBD1. The CDR3 contains 14 residues. Germline values: CDR1 SNHLY, CDR2 FYNNEI. The junction had 5 bases not matched to a gene; V was cut back by 3 bases and J by 3 bases. CDR3: CASSDRDRNYEQYF. The CDR3 DNA is TGTGCCAGCAGTGACCGGGACAGAAACTACGAGCAGTACTTC.

The rearrangement uses TRBV7-2 and TRBJ1-1; no definite D call. This CDR3 is built from 15 residues. Germline V gene sequence: CDR1 SGHTA, CDR2 FQGNSA. Trimming left V 3 bases short and J 5 bases short, with 16 bases between. CDR3: CASSFPSSGKTEAFF. Written as DNA, the CDR3 is TGTGCCAGCAGCTTCCCTTCGTCCGGGAAGACTGAAGCTTTCTTT.

The chain has TRBV5-6 and TRBJ1-1; TRBD1 is a possible D gene (5 bases). The germline gives CDR1 SGHDT, CDR2 YYEEEE. The length of the CDR3 is 13 residues. Trimming cost V 4 bases and J 6 bases, with 13 bases left between them. CDR3 in amino acids: CASSGQGLAEAFF. CDR3 in DNA: TGTGCCAGCAGCGGGCAGGGTTTGGCTGAAGCTTTCTTT. Supplemented by reference TRBV5-6 and TRBJ1-1, the full variable domain reads DAGVTQSPTHLIKTRGQQVTLRCSPKSGHDTVSWYQQALGQGPQFIFQYYEEEERQRGNFPDRFSGHQFPNYSSELNVNALLLGDSALYLCASSGQGLAEAFFGQGTRLTVV.

V is TRBV19 and J is TRBJ1-5, with a possible D match to TRBD1 (5 bases). Germline V gene sequence: CDR1 LNHDA, CDR2 SQIVND (reference sequence). CDR3 length: 13 amino acids. V shed 6 bases and J shed 4 bases, with 10 bases lying between them. CDR3 DNA: TGTGCCAGTAGCAGGGTGTCAAATCAGCCCCAGCATTTT. Its translation: CASSRVSNQPQHF.

The chain recombines TRBV6-5 with TRBJ2-7; TRBD1 agrees at 7 bases. The germline V gene encodes CDR1 MNHEY and CDR2 SVGAGI. V shed 8 bases, J shed 0 bases, and the junction held 1 base outside the gene matches. CDR3 length: 12 amino acids. The CDR3 here is CASRDSSYEQYF. As DNA, the CDR3 is TGTGCCAGCCGGGACAGCTCCTACGAGCAGTACTTC.

This rearrangement joins TRBV5-4 to TRBJ1-4, with 7 nucleotides matching TRBD1. V lost 4 bases and J lost 7; bases outside the gene matches: 7. Looked up from germline, CDR1 is SGHNT and CDR2 is YYREEE (reference sequence). The CDR3 covers 14 residues. DNA for the CDR3: TGTGCCAGCAGCAAACAGGGGAGGACTGAAAAACTGTTTTTT. It specifies CASSKQGRTEKLFF.

CDR3 coding DNA: TGTGCCAGCAGCGGCGGCCCCCCACCCGCGGGGGGGACCAGCTCCTACGAGCAGTACTTC. Translating it yields CASSGGPPPAGGTSSYEQYF. The V gene is TRBV9, the J gene TRBJ2-5; the match to TRBD2 covers 9 bases. The DNA end is more similar to TRBJ2-7, so the J call may be wrong. Germline V gene lookup returns CDR1 SGDLS and CDR2 YYNGEE. The CDR3 length is 20 residues.

The chain is built from TRBV4-1 and TRBJ2-3, with TRBD2 matching over 9 bases. CDR3 size: 17 residues. The ends lost 1 base at V and 2 bases at J; junction bases unmatched: 7. Germline loops: CDR1 MGHRA, CDR2 YSYEKL. The CDR3 here is CASSQVGLAGPTDTQYF. The CDR3 DNA reads TGCGCCAGCAGCCAAGTCGGTCTAGCGGGACCCACAGATACGCAGTATTTT.

V is TRBV12-5 and J is TRBJ2-5; TRBD2 might be the D (5 bases). Deletions cut 3 bases from V and 6 bases from J, with 11 bases between. The CDR3 length is 13 residues. Germline assignment: CDR1 LGHNT and CDR2 FRNRAP. The CDR3 here is CASGFERQKTQYF. CDR3 sequence (DNA): TGTGCTAGTGGTTTTGAGCGGCAAAAGACCCAGTACTTC.